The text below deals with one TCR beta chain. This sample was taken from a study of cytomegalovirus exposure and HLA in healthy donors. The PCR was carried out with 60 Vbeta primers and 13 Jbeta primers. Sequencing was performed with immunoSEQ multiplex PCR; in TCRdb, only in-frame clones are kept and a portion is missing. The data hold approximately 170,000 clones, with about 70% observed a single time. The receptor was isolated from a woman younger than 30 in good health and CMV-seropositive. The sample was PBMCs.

The CDR3 nucleotides are TGTGCCATCAGTGCGGGGGGGTCCTACAATGAGCAGTTCTTC. Translation gives CAISAGGSYNEQFF. This rearrangement joins TRBV10-3 to TRBJ2-1; 8 bases map to TRBD2. Germline values: CDR1 ENHRY, CDR2 SYGVKD. The CDR3 is made up of 14 amino acids. The V segment lost 4 bases and the J segment 1 base; nucleotides outside the gene matches: 0.